A single T cell receptor beta chain is shown here with its context. Its specificity is not known. Looked up from germline, CDR1 is MNHEY and CDR2 is SMNVEV (reference sequence). The CDR3 loop spans 17 amino acids. Trimming took 0 bases from V and 1 from J, leaving 13 bases between them. The method was immunoSEQ multiplex PCR; TCRdb's version includes in-frame clones alone and lacks a portion of them. The sample holds 120,000 to 150,000 clones, roughly 90% seen once. Recipients boosted at about 4 weeks or about 12 weeks are pooled. The sample originates from a study of T cell responses to AZD1222 COVID-19 vaccine. Study-level points and caveats: Clonal diversity was possibly underestimated, and white British individuals and females predominated among donors.

The clonotype comes from an adult who received the AZD1222 COVID-19 vaccine. The chain links TRBV27 to TRBJ1-5; D unclear. The source was peripheral blood, collected 28 days after the second AZD1222 dose. Written as DNA, the CDR3 is TGTGCCAGCAGTTTATCGCCAGCCCAGTCGAGCAATCAGCCCCAGCATTTT. Its protein is CASSLSPAQSSNQPQHF.